The rows below give T cell receptor beta chains drawn from one sample of a study of T cell repertoires in cytomegalovirus infection. These TCRs' antigens remain unknown. TCRdb re-called the reads with MiXCR, one entry per CDR3 protein. The table includes roughly 120,000 distinct CDR3 sequences, about a tenth detected once. Material: PBMCs, sequenced either directly or after in vitro stimulation (not recorded which). The receptors stem from a human donor in good health (CMV status not recorded). Some clones in this sample may be carry-over from other donors' samples. The CDR3 runs from the conserved cysteine through the conserved F or W. D genes are given only for firm matches. Not all rows give a size; the values are once, few, many and, for expanded clones, a class.

D gene: TRBD1
J gene: TRBJ2-1
clone size: few
V gene: TRBV7-6
CDR3 protein: CASSLLAGTGKNEQFF
CDR3 DNA: TGTGCCAGCAGCTTATTAGCCGGGACAGGGAAGAATGAGCAGTTCTTC

D gene: -
J gene: TRBJ2-3
clone size: -
V gene: TRBV5-4
CDR3 protein: CASSLEFERDTQYF
CDR3 DNA: TGTGCCAGCAGCTTGGAGTTTGAACGCGATACGCAGTATTTT

D gene: -
J gene: TRBJ2-1
clone size: many
V gene: TRBV6-6
CDR3 protein: CASSSFPKGSYNEQFF
CDR3 DNA: TGTGCCAGCAGTTCCTTTCCCAAGGGCTCCTACAATGAGCAGTTCTTC

D gene: -
J gene: TRBJ1-3
clone size: few
V gene: TRBV9
CDR3 protein: CASSVTGDSGNTIYF
CDR3 DNA: TGTGCCAGCAGCGTAACGGGGGACTCTGGAAACACCATATATTTT

D gene: -
J gene: TRBJ1-1
clone size: few
V gene: TRBV28
CDR3 protein: CASSLYLSAGEAFF
CDR3 DNA: TGTGCCAGCAGTTTATACCTCTCGGCAGGTGAAGCTTTCTTT

D gene: -
J gene: TRBJ2-1
clone size: -
V gene: TRBV7-9
CDR3 protein: CASRASAKNEQFF
CDR3 DNA: TGTGCCAGCAGGGCTAGCGCTAAGAATGAGCAGTTCTTC

D gene: TRBD1
J gene: TRBJ1-6
clone size: many
V gene: TRBV7-2
CDR3 protein: CASRRDRGFNSPLHF
CDR3 DNA: TGTGCCAGCAGACGGGACAGGGGTTTTAATTCACCCCTCCACTTT

D gene: -
J gene: TRBJ2-1
clone size: -
V gene: TRBV30
CDR3 protein: CAWSGMSSYNEQFF
CDR3 DNA: TGTGCCTGGAGTGGGATGAGCTCCTACAATGAGCAGTTCTTC

D gene: -
J gene: TRBJ2-2
clone size: few
V gene: TRBV28
CDR3 protein: CASSRAGPNTGELFF
CDR3 DNA: TGTGCCAGCAGTAGAGCAGGTCCGAACACCGGGGAGCTGTTTTTT

D gene: -
J gene: TRBJ1-2
clone size: many
V gene: TRBV12-3/TRBV12-4
CDR3 protein: CASSLGRYGYTF
CDR3 DNA: TGTGCCAGCAGCCTAGGACGCTATGGCTACACCTTC

D gene: -
J gene: TRBJ1-1
clone size: -
V gene: TRBV7-2
CDR3 protein: CASSLEGQRTEAFF
CDR3 DNA: TGTGCCAGCAGCTTAGAAGGCCAGAGGACTGAAGCTTTCTTT

D gene: -
J gene: TRBJ1-4
clone size: -
V gene: TRBV6-6
CDR3 protein: CASSYNGRLIDEKLFF
CDR3 DNA: TGTGCCAGCAGTTACAACGGGAGGTTAATTGATGAAAAACTGTTTTTT

D gene: -
J gene: TRBJ1-5
clone size: few
V gene: TRBV6-5
CDR3 protein: CATASRGGNQPQHF
CDR3 DNA: TGTGCCACCGCTTCAAGGGGGGGCAATCAGCCCCAGCATTTT

D gene: -
J gene: TRBJ1-1
clone size: few
V gene: TRBV19
CDR3 protein: CASSSSAGSEAFF
CDR3 DNA: TGTGCCAGTAGTTCTTCTGCAGGGTCTGAAGCTTTCTTT

D gene: -
J gene: TRBJ2-1
clone size: few
V gene: TRBV20-1
CDR3 protein: CSARDGLGGNEQFF
CDR3 DNA: TGCAGTGCTAGAGACGGACTAGGGGGAAATGAGCAGTTCTTC

D gene: TRBD2
J gene: TRBJ2-1
clone size: few
V gene: TRBV15
CDR3 protein: CATSSNLAGNPNEQFF
CDR3 DNA: TGTGCCACCAGCAGTAACCTAGCGGGAAATCCCAATGAGCAGTTCTTC

D gene: -
J gene: TRBJ2-3
clone size: -
V gene: TRBV28
CDR3 protein: CASSSPGAGDTQYF
CDR3 DNA: TGTGCCAGCAGTTCGCCGGGAGCAGGAGATACGCAGTATTTT

D gene: -
J gene: TRBJ1-1
clone size: many
V gene: TRBV12-3/TRBV12-4
CDR3 protein: CASKSQGRNTEAFF
CDR3 DNA: TGTGCCAGCAAATCTCAGGGGCGGAACACTGAAGCTTTCTTT

D gene: TRBD2
J gene: TRBJ2-3
clone size: -
V gene: TRBV19
CDR3 protein: CASTSTSGSLRGDTQYF
CDR3 DNA: TGTGCCAGTACCTCGACTAGCGGGAGCCTACGGGGAGATACGCAGTATTTT

D gene: TRBD2
J gene: TRBJ2-3
clone size: -
V gene: TRBV24-1
CDR3 protein: CATSDSVLAGHTDTQYF
CDR3 DNA: TGTGCCACCAGTGATTCCGTCCTAGCGGGTCACACAGATACGCAGTATTTT

D gene: -
J gene: TRBJ2-3
clone size: many
V gene: TRBV7-2
CDR3 protein: CASTPPPRVVDTQYF
CDR3 DNA: TGTGCCAGCACCCCCCCTCCTCGGGTGGTAGATACGCAGTATTTT

D gene: -
J gene: TRBJ2-1
clone size: many
V gene: TRBV7-2
CDR3 protein: CASSKLGGASSYNEQFF
CDR3 DNA: TGTGCCAGCAGCAAGTTGGGGGGCGCGAGCTCCTACAATGAGCAGTTCTTC

D gene: TRBD1
J gene: TRBJ2-1
clone size: many
V gene: TRBV7-2
CDR3 protein: CASSSGQASYNEQFF
CDR3 DNA: TGTGCCAGCAGCTCGGGACAGGCTAGCTACAATGAGCAGTTCTTC